This T cell receptor beta chain was recovered during a study of lymphopenia after photon versus proton radiotherapy. Only in-frame clones appear in the TCRdb table, and some are missing; sequencing was by immunoSEQ multiplex PCR. The sample records 35,000 to 45,000 clones, under 90% being singletons. This clonotype was sampled from a middle-aged man with gastric cancer. The starting material was peripheral blood, obtained from a patient treated with photon-based radiotherapy.

This CDR3 reads CAWGETVSTFF. The CDR3 nucleotides read TGTGCCTGGGGGGAGACAGTTTCGACTTTCTTT. This rearrangement joins TRBV30 to TRBJ1-1, with a weak D call TRBD1 (5 bases). V was cut by 5 bases and J by 12 bases, with 16 bases left in between. CDR1 is GTSNPN, CDR2 SVGIG, per germline (reference sequence). The CDR3 length is 11 residues.